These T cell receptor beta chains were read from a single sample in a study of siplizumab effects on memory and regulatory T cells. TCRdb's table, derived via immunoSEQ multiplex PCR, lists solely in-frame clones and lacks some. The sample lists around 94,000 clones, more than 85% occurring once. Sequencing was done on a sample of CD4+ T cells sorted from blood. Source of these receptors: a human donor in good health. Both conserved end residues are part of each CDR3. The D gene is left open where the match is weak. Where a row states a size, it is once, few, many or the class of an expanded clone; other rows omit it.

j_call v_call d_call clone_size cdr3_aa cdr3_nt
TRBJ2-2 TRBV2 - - CASSTGTRTTGELFF TGTGCCAGCAGTACCGGGACAAGAACAACCGGGGAGCTGTTTTTT
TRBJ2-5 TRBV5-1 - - CASSLASLFGTQETQYF TGCGCCAGCAGCTTGGCCTCCCTTTTTGGAACCCAAGAGACCCAGTACTTC
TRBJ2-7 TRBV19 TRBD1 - CASRGQGYYEQYF TGTGCCAGTAGAGGACAGGGGTACTACGAGCAGTACTTC
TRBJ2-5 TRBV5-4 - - CASSLLETQYF TGTGCCAGCAGCTTGTTAGAGACCCAGTACTTC
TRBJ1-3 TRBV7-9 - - CASSLGTSTIYF TGTGCCAGCAGCTTAGGGACATCCACCATATATTTT
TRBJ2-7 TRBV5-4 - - CASSDRGNPYEQYF TGTGCCAGCAGCGACCGCGGGAATCCCTACGAGCAGTACTTC
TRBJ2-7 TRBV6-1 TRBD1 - CASADRASYEQYF TGTGCCAGCGCAGACAGGGCTTCCTACGAGCAGTACTTC
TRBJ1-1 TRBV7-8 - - CASSSRKTGTEAFF TGTGCCAGCAGCTCCCGCAAAACGGGCACTGAAGCTTTCTTT
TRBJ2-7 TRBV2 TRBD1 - CASRADRAASYEQYF TGTGCCAGCAGAGCAGACAGGGCCGCCTCCTACGAGCAGTACTTC
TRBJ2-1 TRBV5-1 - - CASSSIAGRAYNEQFF TGCGCCAGCAGCTCAATCGCGGGACGGGCCTACAATGAGCAGTTCTTC
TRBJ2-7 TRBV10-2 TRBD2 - CASTGTSGREEQYF TGCGCCAGCACTGGGACTAGCGGGAGGGAGGAGCAGTACTTC
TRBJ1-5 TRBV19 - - CASRQRENPSNQPQHF TGTGCCAGTAGGCAAAGGGAGAACCCTAGCAATCAGCCCCAGCATTTT
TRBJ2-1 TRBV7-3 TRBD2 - CASSLTTGGGYNEQFF TGTGCCAGCAGCTTAACAACGGGAGGAGGCTACAATGAGCAGTTCTTC
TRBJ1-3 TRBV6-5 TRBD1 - CASSRDSYGNTIYF TGTGCCAGCAGCCGGGACAGTTACGGAAACACCATATATTTT
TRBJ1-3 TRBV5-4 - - CASSLGGTISGNTIYF TGTGCCAGCAGCTTGGGGGGGACAATCTCTGGAAACACCATATATTTT
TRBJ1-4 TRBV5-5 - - CASSLSSAFNEKLFF TGTGCCAGCAGCTTGAGTTCGGCCTTTAATGAAAAACTGTTTTTT
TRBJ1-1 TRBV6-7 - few CASSCCVNTEAFF TGTGCCAGCAGTTGTTGTGTTAACACTGAAGCTTTCTTT
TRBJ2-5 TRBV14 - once CASSQEHRAQETQYF TGTGCCAGCAGCCAAGAGCACAGGGCCCAAGAGACCCAGTACTTC
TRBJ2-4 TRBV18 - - CASRTDKNIQYF TGTGCCAGTCGGACGGATAAAAACATTCAGTACTTC
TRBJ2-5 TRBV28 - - CASTQWGDGETQYF TGTGCCAGCACCCAATGGGGGGATGGCGAGACCCAGTACTTC
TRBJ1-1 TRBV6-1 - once CASSESWEGAEAFF TGTGCCAGCAGTGAATCGTGGGAAGGTGCTGAAGCTTTCTTT
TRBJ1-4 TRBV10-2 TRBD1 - CASSESGQAYEKLFF TGCGCCAGCAGTGAGTCCGGACAGGCTTATGAAAAACTGTTTTTT
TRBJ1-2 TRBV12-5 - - CASGFSGSGYTF TGTGCTAGTGGTTTTAGCGGATCTGGCTACACCTTC
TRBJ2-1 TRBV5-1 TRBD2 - CASRYSGRDVEQFF TGCGCCAGCCGCTATAGCGGGAGAGACGTTGAGCAGTTCTTC
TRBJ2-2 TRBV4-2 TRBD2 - CASSQESVAGRTGELFF TGTGCCAGCAGCCAAGAGTCGGTAGCGGGACGAACCGGGGAGCTGTTTTTT
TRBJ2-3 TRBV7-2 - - CASRPRAGPATDTQYF TGTGCCAGCAGACCACGCGCCGGACCTGCCACAGATACGCAGTATTTT